A single sample gave rise to the 28 T cell receptor beta chains below, sequenced in a study of blood T cell repertoires in COVID-19. Sequencing used immunoSEQ multiplex PCR; TCRdb keeps in-frame clones, though not all of them. Among fewer than 60,000 clones listed, around 88% were seen once. The sequenced sample was peripheral blood. These receptors were collected from a woman over 75 with acute or convalescent COVID-19.

The V call is TRBV5-1, the J call TRBJ1-5, with D possibly being TRBD1 (5 bases). Trimming left V 1 base short and J 5 bases short, with 7 bases between. This CDR3 is built from 13 residues. From germline, CDR1 is SGHRS and CDR2 YFSETQ. Written as DNA, the CDR3 is TGCGCCAGCAGCTTGAGCAGGGATCAGCCCCAGCATTTT. Encoded protein: CASSLSRDQPQHF.

The chain uses TRBV3-1 (or the pseudogene TRBV3-2) and TRBJ2-7; 7 bases are a match to TRBD1. With 6 bases clipped from V and 5 bases from J, the junction kept 10 bases outside the gene matches. Germline assignment: CDR1 LGHDT and CDR2 YNNKEL (reference sequence). CDR3 size: 14 residues. CDR3 protein: CASRKRDSRDEQYF. CDR3 DNA sequence: TGTGCCAGCAGAAAACGGGACAGTCGAGACGAGCAGTACTTC.

The chain uses TRBV7-8 and TRBJ1-1, with D maybe TRBD1 (6 bases). This CDR3 is 14 amino acids long. V was clipped by 5 bases and J by 1 base, with 11 bases between them. Germline V lookup: CDR1 SGHVS, CDR2 FQNEAQ. The DNA of the CDR3 is TGTGCCAGCAGCGGGGGACACAAGAACACTGAAGCTTTCTTT. Amino acids: CASSGGHKNTEAFF.

The J gene is TRBJ2-7, the V gene TRBV9, with 11 nucleotides matching TRBD1. V was pared by 3 bases and J by 5 bases, with 16 bases of the junction left unmatched. This CDR3 is built from 18 residues. In germline, CDR1 is SGDLS, CDR2 YYNGEE. The CDR3 nucleotides read TGTGCCAGCAGCGCCGGGACAGGGGGAGAGGTAGTTCCCCACGAGCAGTACGTC. Encoded protein: CASSAGTGGEVVPHEQYV.

The chain employs TRBV3-1 (or the pseudogene TRBV3-2) and TRBJ2-1; 12 positions agree with TRBD2. Per the germline V gene, CDR1 is LGHDT and CDR2 is YNNKEL (reference sequence). The junction had 7 bases not matched to a gene; V was cut back by 4 bases and J by 9 bases. CDR3 length: 15 amino acids. The CDR3 region has the DNA TGTGCCAGCAGCCGGTGGACTAGCGGGGTAGCTGAGCAGTTCTTC. Translating gives CASSRWTSGVAEQFF.

This chain connects TRBV7-9 to TRBJ1-2; D possibly corresponds to TRBD1 (6 bases). This CDR3 has 18 residues. Germline lookup yields CDR1 SEHNR and CDR2 FQNEAQ (reference sequence). Trimming stripped 5 bases from V and 6 bases from J, with 28 bases between. Here the CDR3 DNA reads TGTGCCAGCAGCACAGAAAGGCTCGGGTTCAGGGGACGAAATGGCTACACCTTC. It encodes CASSTERLGFRGRNGYTF.

V is TRBV4-1 and J is TRBJ1-1; no reliable D call. V lost 4 bases and J 3 bases, leaving 15 bases between the germline ends. The CDR3 is 15 residues long. Germline V lookup: CDR1 MGHRA, CDR2 YSYEKL. The CDR3 loop is CASSRPFWEYTEAFF. The CDR3 region has the DNA TGCGCCAGCAGCCGGCCCTTCTGGGAGTACACTGAAGCTTTCTTT.

The chain is built from TRBV5-1 and TRBJ2-1; a weak D match, TRBD2 (6 bases). The CDR3 sequence is 15 residues long. V dropped 5 bases and J dropped 0 bases, with 12 bases sitting between them. Per the germline V gene, CDR1 is SGHRS and CDR2 is YFSETQ. CDR3 residues: CASRDGSNSYNEQFF. The CDR3 DNA follows: TGCGCCAGCAGGGACGGGAGCAACTCCTACAATGAGCAGTTCTTC.

In its sample, this clone was seen a few times. The chain carries TRBV30 and TRBJ2-7, with D possibly TRBD1 on 6 matching bases. This CDR3 contains 14 residues. Trimming pared 5 bases from V and 7 bases from J, leaving 21 bases between. Germline CDR1 and CDR2: GTSNPN and SVGIG (reference sequence). The DNA of the CDR3 is TGTGCCTGGCGACCGGGACACAGTTCGGGAGAGCAGTACGTC. Translation gives CAWRPGHSSGEQYV.

V gene TRBV3-1 (or the pseudogene TRBV3-2) combines with J gene TRBJ1-6; 9 bases match TRBD1. CDR1 is LGHDT, CDR2 YNNKEL, per germline (reference sequence). The V gene end was trimmed by 4 bases and the J gene end by 7 bases; junction bases not matched to a gene: 2. This CDR3 spans 14 amino acids. CDR3 in amino acids: CASSPGTGNSPLHF. The CDR3 DNA sequence: TGTGCCAGCAGCCCGGGGACAGGGAATTCACCCCTCCACTTT.

The chain joins TRBV3-1 (or the pseudogene TRBV3-2) to TRBJ2-6; 8 bases fit TRBD1. The CDR3 has 17 amino acids. Losses at the gene ends were 7 bases for V and 2 bases for J; bases not matched to a gene: 10. Germline CDR1 is LGHDT and CDR2 is YNNKEL (reference sequence). This CDR3 is CASTPYTGGAGANVLTF. The DNA for the CDR3 is TGTGCCAGCACCCCTTATACAGGGGGAGCTGGGGCCAACGTCCTGACTTTC.

This clone was detected only once. The genes are TRBV3-1 (or the pseudogene TRBV3-2) and TRBJ1-6, with D perhaps TRBD1 (6 bases). This CDR3 comprises 14 residues. Germline V CDR1 and CDR2: LGHDT, YNNKEL (reference sequence). The V end was cut by 4 bases, the J end by 10 bases, with 14 bases between. Written as DNA, the CDR3 is TGTGCCAGCAGCCTTACAGGGAGTAACTCACCCCTCCACTTT. It codes for CASSLTGSNSPLHF.

The gene calls are TRBV2 and TRBJ1-1, with 8 bases lining up with TRBD1. This CDR3 contains 13 residues. V lost 6 bases and J lost 4; bases outside the gene matches: 4. Germline V lookup: CDR1 SNHLY, CDR2 FYNNEI. The CDR3 loop is CASRATGGTEAFF. Here the CDR3 DNA reads TGTGCCAGCAGAGCAACAGGGGGCACTGAAGCTTTCTTT.

The chain has TRBV5-6 and TRBJ1-6; 11 nucleotides line up with TRBD1. This CDR3 contains 16 residues. Trimming took 4 bases from V and 7 from J; bases not matched to a gene: 7. Germline CDR1 reads SGHDT; CDR2 reads YYEEEE. CDR3 in DNA: TGTGCCAGCAGCGCAGGGACAGGGGGAGGAAATTCACCCCTCCACTTT. Amino acids: CASSAGTGGGNSPLHF.

The chain couples TRBV18 to TRBJ1-2; D not resolved. The CDR3 is 13 amino acids. The germline CDR1 and CDR2 sequences are KGHSH and LQKENI. V was cut by 6 bases and J by 0 bases, with 8 bases left in between. CDR3 sequence (DNA): TGTGCCAGCTCCCCCAGTGCTAACTATGGCTACACCTTC. This sequence encodes CASSPSANYGYTF.

V gene TRBV2 combines with J gene TRBJ2-1; D call uncertain. CDR1 is SNHLY and CDR2 is FYNNEI in the germline V gene. This CDR3 region has 14 residues. V was trimmed by 3 bases and J by 7 bases, leaving 13 bases between them. The CDR3 sequence is CASSDGNRVNEQFF. The CDR3 coding sequence is TGTGCCAGCAGTGATGGTAACAGAGTGAATGAGCAGTTCTTC.

This sequence joins TRBV12-5 and TRBJ1-6; tentatively, D is TRBD1 (6 bases). The CDR3 covers 14 residues. Between the trimmed V and J ends, which lost 4 bases and 10 bases, there was a span of 14 bases. Germline CDR1 reads LGHNT; CDR2 reads FRNRAP. DNA for the CDR3: TGTGCTAGTGGTTCCGGGCAGGGGCGCTCACCCCTCCACTTT. Protein sequence: CASGSGQGRSPLHF. Full variable domain (rest looked up from reference TRBV12-5 and TRBJ1-6): DARVTQTPRHKVTEMGQEVTMRCQPILGHNTVFWYRQTMMQGLELLAYFRNRAPLDDSGMPKDRFSAEMPDATLATLKIQPSEPRDSAVYFCASGSGQGRSPLHFGNGTRLTVT.

This chain connects TRBV18 to TRBJ1-6; no definite D call. CDR3 length: 13 residues. V was pared by 2 bases and J by 7 bases, with 6 bases between. From germline, CDR1 is KGHSH and CDR2 LQKENI. As DNA, the CDR3 is TGTGCCAGCTCACCAGAGATGAATTCACCCCTCCACTTT. This translates into CASSPEMNSPLHF. The complete variable domain, with remaining parts taken from reference TRBV18 and TRBJ1-6, reads NAGVMQNPRHLVRRRGQEARLRCSPMKGHSHVYWYRQLPEEGLKFMVYLQKENIIDESGMPKERFSAEFPKEGPSILRIQQVVRGDSAAYFCASSPEMNSPLHFGNGTRLTVT.

This rearrangement joins TRBV2 to TRBJ1-1; TRBD1 is a possible D gene (6 bases). The CDR3 sequence is 13 residues long. In germline, CDR1 is SNHLY, CDR2 FYNNEI. With 2 bases removed from V and 5 bases from J, the gap between germline ends came to 9 bases. This CDR3 is CASSEQGWTEAFF. For the CDR3, the DNA is TGTGCCAGCAGTGAACAGGGGTGGACTGAAGCTTTCTTT.

The chain employs TRBV4-2 and TRBJ2-2; TRBD1 is a possible D gene (5 bases). Germline V CDR1 and CDR2: LGHNA, YNFKEQ. Trimming took off 0 bases at V and 4 bases at J, with 9 bases between the two ends. The CDR3 consists of 15 residues. The chain's CDR3 is CASSQEFRGTGELFF. The CDR3 nucleotides are TGTGCCAGCAGCCAAGAGTTTAGGGGCACCGGGGAGCTGTTTTTT.

J is TRBJ1-3 and V is TRBV3-1 (or the pseudogene TRBV3-2); 8 bases agree with TRBD1. Germline V gene data show CDR1 as LGHDT and CDR2 as YNNKEL (reference sequence). V lost 0 bases, J lost 4 bases, and 8 bases stayed unmatched. The CDR3 contains 17 residues. The CDR3: CASSQDNQGAWGNTIYF. The CDR3 DNA reads TGTGCCAGCAGCCAAGATAATCAGGGGGCGTGGGGAAACACCATATATTTT.

The chain is built from TRBV7-6 and TRBJ2-1, with D unclear. Per germline, CDR1 SGHVS and CDR2 FNYEAQ. V lost 5 bases and J 9 bases, leaving 17 bases between the germline ends. The CDR3 extends over 14 amino acids. The CDR3 protein is CASSPQNTRSEQFF. The CDR3 nucleotides are TGTGCCAGCAGCCCACAAAATACAAGATCTGAGCAGTTCTTC.

The gene calls are TRBV19 and TRBJ1-5; tentatively, D is TRBD1 (5 bases). The germline CDR1 and CDR2 sequences are LNHDA and SQIVND (reference sequence). Trimming removed 3 bases at V and 4 bases at J, with 22 bases between. This CDR3 region has 18 residues. Written as DNA, the CDR3 is TGTGCCAGTAGTATTTCCGGCAGGTTCTCGGGGGGGAATCAGCCCCAGCATTTT. It encodes CASSISGRFSGGNQPQHF. Drawing the rest from reference TRBV19 and TRBJ1-5, the complete variable domain is DGGITQSPKYLFRKEGQNVTLSCEQNLNHDAMYWYRQDPGQGLRLIYYSQIVNDFQKGDIAEGYSVSREKKESFPLTVTSAQKNPTAFYLCASSISGRFSGGNQPQHFGDGTRLSIL.

This chain joins TRBV7-9 and TRBJ2-7, with TRBD1 as a possible D gene (6 bases). V gave up 5 bases and J gave up 6 bases, with 20 bases separating them. The CDR3 contains 15 residues. Germline lookup yields CDR1 SEHNR and CDR2 FQNEAQ (reference sequence). The CDR3 region is CASSVRTVSTVEQYF. The CDR3, as DNA: TGTGCCAGCAGCGTACGGACAGTGTCCACCGTCGAGCAGTACTTC.

The chain combines TRBV7-9 with TRBJ2-4; D is undetermined. CDR1 SEHNR and CDR2 FQNEAQ come from the germline V gene (reference sequence). Trimming cost V 5 bases and J 0 bases, with 14 bases left between them. This CDR3 has 16 residues. As DNA, the CDR3 is TGTGCCAGCAGCGTGCAAGAAGCCCTAGCCAAAAACATTCAGTACTTC. This codes for CASSVQEALAKNIQYF.

This clone has more than one count but fewer than ten. This sequence joins TRBV5-1 and TRBJ2-7; D ambiguous. CDR3 length: 18 amino acids. Deletions cut 0 bases from V and 7 bases from J, with 26 bases between. CDR1 is SGHRS, CDR2 YFSETQ, per germline. The CDR3 DNA follows: TGCGCCAGCAGCTTGGTCGGAAGCCGCGAATTGGGCTCTGGGGAGCAGTACTTC. Amino acids: CASSLVGSRELGSGEQYF.

The chain has TRBV7-9 and TRBJ1-1, with TRBD1 as a possible D gene (5 bases). This CDR3 is 14 amino acids long. With 7 bases removed from V and 1 base from J, the gap between germline ends came to 13 bases. Per germline, CDR1 SEHNR and CDR2 FQNEAQ (reference sequence). This CDR3 is CASTRSQGNTEAFF. The CDR3 region has the DNA TGTGCCAGCACCCGGTCTCAGGGGAACACTGAAGCTTTCTTT.

This chain uses TRBV29-1 with TRBJ1-1, with 11 bases aligning to TRBD1. From germline, CDR1 is SQVTM and CDR2 ANQGSEA. The trim removed 6 bases at V and 6 bases at J, leaving 6 bases unmatched. The CDR3 is 13 amino acids. The CDR3 DNA follows: TGCAGCGTGGCCCGGGACAGGGGGGCTGAAGCTTTCTTT. The encoded protein is CSVARDRGAEAFF.